This T cell receptor beta chain was observed in a study of vaccination effects on CD4 cells after COVID-19. Overall study: Post-vaccine samples followed the second dose by a median of 72 days.

General study results and limits: Recruitment yielded few convalescent patients, and the study had no early post-infection timepoints. Both infection-induced and vaccine-induced clones contracted markedly at late post-vaccination timepoints.

CDR1 is SEHNR, CDR2 FQNEAQ, per germline (reference sequence). V lost 5 bases, J lost 7 bases, and 6 bases stayed unmatched. The CDR3 runs to 15 residues. Before sequencing, viral peptide pools were used by the ViraFEST assay to expand antigen-specific CD4+ T cells. Culturing for around ten days preceded CD4+ T cell isolation. The vaccine given was either BNT162b2 or mRNA-1273, in two doses. Among the vaccine recipients, none had a prior SARS-CoV-2 infection, and nucleocapsid antibodies were negative. TCRdb keeps only in-frame clones here, not all; method: immunoSEQ multiplex PCR. The data contain around 81,000 clones, under 80% of them seen just once; the ten biggest clones take up about 1%. As regards this clone: No antigen is known for it.

This sequence joins TRBV7-9 and TRBJ1-6; TRBD1 matches at 9 bases. Sequencing was performed on CD4+ T cells from PBMCs cultured with HCoV-OC43 spike peptides, taken after COVID-19 vaccination. Subset in this sample: HCoV-OC43 spike overlapping peptide pool stimulation. This sequence was found in a human donor who received a COVID-19 vaccine. The CDR3 here is CASSSGGTGNSPLHF. The CDR3 DNA reads TGTGCCAGCAGCAGCGGGGGGACAGGGAATTCACCCCTCCACTTT.